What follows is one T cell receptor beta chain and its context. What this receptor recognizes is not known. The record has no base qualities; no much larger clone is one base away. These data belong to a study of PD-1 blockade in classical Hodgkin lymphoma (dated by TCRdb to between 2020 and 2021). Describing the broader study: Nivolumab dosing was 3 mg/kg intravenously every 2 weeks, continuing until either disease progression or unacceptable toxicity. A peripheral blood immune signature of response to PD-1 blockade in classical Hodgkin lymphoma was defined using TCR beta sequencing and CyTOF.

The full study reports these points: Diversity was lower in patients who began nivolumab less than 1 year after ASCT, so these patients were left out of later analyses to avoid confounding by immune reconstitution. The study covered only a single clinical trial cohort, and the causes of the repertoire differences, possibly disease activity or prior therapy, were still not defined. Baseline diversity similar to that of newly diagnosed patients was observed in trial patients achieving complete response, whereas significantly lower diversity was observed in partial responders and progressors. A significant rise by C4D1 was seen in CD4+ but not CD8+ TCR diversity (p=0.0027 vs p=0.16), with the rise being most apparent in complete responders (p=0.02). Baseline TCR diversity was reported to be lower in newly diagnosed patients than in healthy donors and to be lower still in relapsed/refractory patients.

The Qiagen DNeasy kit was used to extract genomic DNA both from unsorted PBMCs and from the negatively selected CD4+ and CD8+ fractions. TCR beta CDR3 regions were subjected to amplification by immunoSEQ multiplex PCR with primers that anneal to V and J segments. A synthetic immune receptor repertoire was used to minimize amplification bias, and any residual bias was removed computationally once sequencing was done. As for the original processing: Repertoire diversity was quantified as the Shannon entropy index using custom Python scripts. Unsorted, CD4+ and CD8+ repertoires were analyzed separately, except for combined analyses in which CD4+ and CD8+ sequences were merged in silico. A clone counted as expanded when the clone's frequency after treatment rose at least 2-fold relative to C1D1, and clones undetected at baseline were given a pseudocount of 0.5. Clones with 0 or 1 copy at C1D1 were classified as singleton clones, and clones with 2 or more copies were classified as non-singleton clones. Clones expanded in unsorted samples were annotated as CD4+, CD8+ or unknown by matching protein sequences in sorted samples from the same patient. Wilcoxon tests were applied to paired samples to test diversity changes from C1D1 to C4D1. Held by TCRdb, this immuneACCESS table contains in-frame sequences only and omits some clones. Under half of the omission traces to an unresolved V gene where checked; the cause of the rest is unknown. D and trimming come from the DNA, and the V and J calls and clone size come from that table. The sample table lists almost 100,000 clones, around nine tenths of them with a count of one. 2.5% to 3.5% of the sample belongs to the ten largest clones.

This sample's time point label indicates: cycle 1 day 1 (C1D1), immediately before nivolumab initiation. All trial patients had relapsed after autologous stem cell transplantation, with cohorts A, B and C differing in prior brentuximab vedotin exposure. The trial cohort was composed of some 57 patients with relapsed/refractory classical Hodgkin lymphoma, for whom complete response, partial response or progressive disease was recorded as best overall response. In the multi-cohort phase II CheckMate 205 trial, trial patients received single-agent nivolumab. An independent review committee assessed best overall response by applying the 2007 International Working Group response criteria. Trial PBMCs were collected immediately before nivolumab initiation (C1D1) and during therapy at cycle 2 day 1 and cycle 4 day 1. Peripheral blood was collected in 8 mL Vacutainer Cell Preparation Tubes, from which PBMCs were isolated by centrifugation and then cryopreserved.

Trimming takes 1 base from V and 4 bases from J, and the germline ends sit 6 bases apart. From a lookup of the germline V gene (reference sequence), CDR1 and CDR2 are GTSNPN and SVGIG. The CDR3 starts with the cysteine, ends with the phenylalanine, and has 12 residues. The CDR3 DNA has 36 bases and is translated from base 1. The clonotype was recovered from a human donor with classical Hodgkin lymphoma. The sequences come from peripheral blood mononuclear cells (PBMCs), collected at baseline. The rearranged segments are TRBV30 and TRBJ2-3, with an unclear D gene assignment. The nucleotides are TGTGCCTGGAGTGGTGGGGCAGATACGCAGTATTTT. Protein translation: CAWSGGADTQYF. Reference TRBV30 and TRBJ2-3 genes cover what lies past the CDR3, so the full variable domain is SQTIHQWPATLVQPVGSPLSLECTVEGTSNPNLYWYRQAAGRGLQLLFYSVGIGQISSEVPQNLSASRPQDRQFILSSKKLLLSDSGFYLCAWSGGADTQYFGPGTRLTVL.